This T cell receptor beta chain was captured in a study of T-cell reconstitution after alpha-beta-depleted transplantation in children. In the case of this clonotype: At one boundary the junction diverges from the germline segment, which might be a read error.

The CDR3 sequence is 15 residues long. Germline-derived CDR1 and CDR2 are KGHSY and FQNENV. The library targeted TCRbeta and was prepared with unique molecular identifiers. Each CDR3 protein gets one entry after TCRdb re-called the PCR reads with MiXCR. Of under 450,000 distinct CDR3 sequences listed, about an eighth were seen once; the top ten hold 3.5% to 4.5%. This TCR was recovered from a human donor who donated a stem cell graft to a child with Fanconi anemia. The material was PBMCs, obtained from the stem cell graft. The chain carries TRBV16 and TRBJ2-5; D may correspond to TRBD1 or TRBD2 (6 bases each). For the CDR3, the DNA is TGTGCCAGCAGCCTGGGGGGACACAACCAGGAGACCCAGTACTTC. It translates to CASSLGGHNQETQYF.